The clone carrying this T cell receptor (beta chain) was recorded many times. Its antigen remains unidentified. Separate cDNA molecules each had unique molecular identifiers attached to them. Each CDR3 protein is one row after TCRdb ran MiXCR on the 5' RACE reads. Counted here are 60,000 to 90,000 distinct CDR3 sequences, over 8.5% occurring once; the ten biggest clones make up 4.8%. The CDR3 sequence is 15 residues long. CDR1 SGHRS and CDR2 YFSETQ come from the germline V gene. J was trimmed by 7 bases and V by 4 bases; bases with no gene match: 13. The record originates from a study of early T cells in non-severe SARS-CoV-2 infection. Study-level information: Sequencing of bulk RNA from unsorted whole blood was done, without chain pairing. Findings and caveats of the study: Reliance on VDJdb matching favored anti-spike CD8 responses; private and CD4 specificities were missed.

The chain has TRBV5-1 and TRBJ2-7, with 8 bases matching TRBD1. This receptor was identified in an adult who was a healthcare worker with PCR-confirmed SARS-CoV-2 infection or an uninfected control (not recorded which). Sequenced sample: whole blood. The CDR3 bases are TGCGCCAGCAGCCCACGGACAGGGATTCAAGGAGAGCAGTACTTC. This sequence encodes CASSPRTGIQGEQYF.